This is a list of T cell receptor beta chains from one sample in a study of blood T cell repertoires in COVID-19. The method was immunoSEQ multiplex PCR; TCRdb's version includes in-frame clones alone and lacks a portion of them. The sample consists of about 110,000 clones, more than 70% of them appearing once. Sequencing was performed on peripheral blood. Receptor source: a woman in her fifties or sixties with acute or convalescent COVID-19. The CDR3 runs from the conserved cysteine through the conserved F or W. A D gene is named only where the DNA matches it firmly. Part of the rows lack a size; the others show once, few, many or a class for expanded clones.

>.|.|TRBV18|19|TRBJ1-4
TGTGCCAGCTCACCCCTTGACGTCACAGGGACGGCTACTAATGAAAAACTGTTTTTT
CASSPLDVTGTATNEKLFF
>.|TRBD2|TRBV11-3|17|TRBJ2-1
TGTGCCAGCAGCCCGGGGACTAGCGGGATCAAGGGAGGGGAGCAGTTCTTC
CASSPGTSGIKGGEQFF
>.|TRBD2|TRBV6-5|13|TRBJ2-4
TGTGCCTTAGGGGAGGGGGCCAAAAACATTCAGTACTTC
CALGEGAKNIQYF
>.|TRBD2|TRBV28|12|TRBJ2-7
TGTGCCAGCAGTTCGGCGGGGGACGAGCAGTACTTC
CASSSAGDEQYF
>.|.|TRBV11-2|13|TRBJ2-4
TGTGCCAGCAGCCCCCATGAAGGGGACATTCAGTACTTC
CASSPHEGDIQYF
>.|TRBD2|TRBV28|14|TRBJ2-1
TGTGCCAGCAGTGGAAGCGGGAGGTTCCATGAGCAGTTCTTC
CASSGSGRFHEQFF
>.|TRBD1|TRBV5-1|16|TRBJ1-1
TGCGCCAGCAGCTTGACAGGGGCGCGGATGAACACTGAAGCTTTCTTT
CASSLTGARMNTEAFF
>.|.|TRBV2|15|TRBJ1-1
TGTGCCAGCGCATACCGACAGTCGTCCAATACTGAAGCTTTCTTT
CASAYRQSSNTEAFF
>.|TRBD2|TRBV7-2|16|TRBJ2-1
TGTGCCAGCAGCTCTAGCGGGAGGGTAACCTACAATGAGCAGTTCTTC
CASSSSGRVTYNEQFF
>.|TRBD2|TRBV18|17|TRBJ2-1
TGTGCCAGCTCCCAAAACTCAGCGGGAGTGGGTTACAATGAGCAGTTCTTC
CASSQNSAGVGYNEQFF
>.|.|TRBV7-2|13|TRBJ1-1
TGTGCCAGCAGGACACAGGGGAACACTGAAGCTTTCTTT
CASRTQGNTEAFF
>.|.|TRBV3-1/TRBV3-2|15|TRBJ1-1
TGTGCCAGCAGCCCATGGCGGGTCCGATGGACTGAAGCTTTCTTT
CASSPWRVRWTEAFF
>.|TRBD1|TRBV24-1|15|TRBJ2-7
TGTGCCACCAGTGATCCTAGGACAGGGATAAACGAGCAGTACTTC
CATSDPRTGINEQYF
>.|TRBD2|TRBV20-1|11|TRBJ2-7
TGCAGTGCTAGCCCGGGGACTAGCAAGTACTTC
CSASPGTSKYF
>.|.|TRBV18|14|TRBJ1-1
TGTGCCAGCTCACGGTCCGAGGCTAACACTGAAGCTTTCTTT
CASSRSEANTEAFF
>.|TRBD1|TRBV6-6|16|TRBJ1-4
TGTGCCAGCAGTTACCCGCCCGGGACAGGTCGTGAAAAACTGTTTTTT
CASSYPPGTGREKLFF
>.|.|TRBV25-1|14|TRBJ1-1
TGTGCCAGCAGTGGGGCGTGGGGGCGAACTGAAGCTTTCTTT
CASSGAWGRTEAFF
>.|TRBD1|TRBV7-8|15|TRBJ1-2
TGTGCCAGCAGCTGGACAGGGAGGGAGAGCTATGGCTACACCTTC
CASSWTGRESYGYTF
>.|.|TRBV4-2|15|TRBJ2-2
TGTGCCAGCAGCCCCGGGACTTCCCCAACCGGGGAGCTGTTTTTT
CASSPGTSPTGELFF
>.|.|TRBV28|16|TRBJ2-6
TGTGCCAGCAGTCCGAGGGGGAGAATTTGGGCCAACGTCCTGACTTTC
CASSPRGRIWANVLTF
>.|.|TRBV3-1/TRBV3-2|17|TRBJ2-4
TGTGCCAGCAGCCAGAATCCCCGGGGTTTAGCCAAAAACATTCAGTACTTC
CASSQNPRGLAKNIQYF
>.|TRBD2|TRBV5-5|16|TRBJ2-5
TGTGCCAGCAGCACCGCTTTCGGGAGGGCCCAAGAGACCCAGTACTTC
CASSTAFGRAQETQYF
>.|TRBD1|TRBV7-2|15|TRBJ2-3
TGTGCCAGCAGTGAGGGGACAGGGCGCACAGATACGCAGTATTTT
CASSEGTGRTDTQYF
>.|TRBD1|TRBV20-1|15|TRBJ1-4
TGCAGTGCTAGTCCCGGGACAGTGGTGGGGGAAAAACTGTTTTTT
CSASPGTVVGEKLFF
>.|.|TRBV3-1/TRBV3-2|14|TRBJ2-7
TGTGCCAGCAGCCAAGACAGGGCGGCCTACGAGCAGTACTTC
CASSQDRAAYEQYF
>once|.|TRBV10-2|14|TRBJ1-1
TGCGCCAGCAGATTGGACAGTCTGAACACTGAAGCTTTCTTT
CASRLDSLNTEAFF
>.|.|TRBV18|13|TRBJ1-1
TGTGCCAGCTCTCCGACAGAGAACACTGAAGCTTTCTTT
CASSPTENTEAFF
>.|.|TRBV24-1|14|TRBJ2-3
TGTGCCACCAGTGATTCCGGAGTCACAGATACGCAGTATTTT
CATSDSGVTDTQYF
>.|TRBD1|TRBV24-1|19|TRBJ2-6
TGTGCCACCAGTGATTTGGGACAGGGGGGTAACTCTGGGGCCAACGTCCTGACTTTC
CATSDLGQGGNSGANVLTF
>.|TRBD2|TRBV6-6|18|TRBJ2-7
TGTGCCAGCAGTCGACGACCTTTAGCGGGAGGGCGTTCCTACGAGCAGTACTTC
CASSRRPLAGGRSYEQYF
>.|.|TRBV3-1/TRBV3-2|15|TRBJ2-3
TGTGCCAGCAGCCCCCAGGGCCGGAGCACAGATACGCAGTATTTT
CASSPQGRSTDTQYF
>.|.|TRBV9|14|TRBJ1-1
TGTGCCAGCAGCGTAGTCGGACAAAACACTGAAGCTTTCTTT
CASSVVGQNTEAFF
>.|.|TRBV6-5|13|TRBJ1-2
TGTGCCAGCAGTCCGACAGGCAACTATGGCTACACCTTC
CASSPTGNYGYTF
>.|.|TRBV7-9|13|TRBJ2-1
TGTGCCAGCAGAGGGAGCTCCTACAATGAGCAGTTCTTC
CASRGSSYNEQFF
>once|TRBD2|TRBV5-1|14|TRBJ2-7
TGCGCCAGCAGCTTAACCGGGACTAGCGGGGAGCAGTACTTC
CASSLTGTSGEQYF
>.|.|TRBV6-5|15|TRBJ2-2
TGTGCCAGCAGTCACAGGGTAGGGAACACCGGGGAGCTGTTTTTT
CASSHRVGNTGELFF
>.|TRBD1|TRBV11-2|15|TRBJ2-5
TGTGCCAGCAGCTGGGGACAGGGAGTAAAAGAGACCCAGTACTTC
CASSWGQGVKETQYF
>.|.|TRBV2|15|TRBJ1-1
TGTGCCAGCAGTGCGACCGGGACACCGAACACTGAAGCTTTCTTT
CASSATGTPNTEAFF
>.|.|TRBV19|14|TRBJ1-3
TGTGCCAGTAGACCGGGACACTCTGGAAACACCATATATTTT
CASRPGHSGNTIYF
>.|TRBD1|TRBV5-8|15|TRBJ2-7
TGTGCCAGCAGCTTTATGGGACAGGGGCTAAACGAGCAGTACTTC
CASSFMGQGLNEQYF
>.|TRBD2|TRBV19|13|TRBJ2-1
TGTGCCAGTGTAGCGGGAGGGCCCGATGAGCAGTTCTTC
CASVAGGPDEQFF